This TCR beta chain was sequenced during a study of T cells in Graves' hyperthyroidism and ophthalmopathy. Regions amplified from RNA transcripts were the TCR beta CDR3 regions. The HTBI primer set served for first-round RT-PCR of the TCR CDR3. In TCRdb, the multiplex PCR reads were re-called with MiXCR into one record per CDR3 protein. The profile shows around 520,000 distinct CDR3 sequences, roughly a quarter of them singletons. Sequencing was performed on blood. This receptor was taken from a woman in her 30s with Graves' ophthalmopathy.

The CDR3 nucleotides read TGCAGTGCACTAGCGGGGGGCAACACCGGGGAGCTGTTTTTT. This codes for CSALAGGNTGELFF. This rearrangement joins TRBV20-1 to TRBJ2-2; 12 bases line up with TRBD2. The germline CDR1 and CDR2 sequences are DFQATT and SNEGSKA (reference sequence). The CDR3 is 14 amino acids. The trim removed 6 bases at V and 2 bases at J, leaving 1 base unmatched.